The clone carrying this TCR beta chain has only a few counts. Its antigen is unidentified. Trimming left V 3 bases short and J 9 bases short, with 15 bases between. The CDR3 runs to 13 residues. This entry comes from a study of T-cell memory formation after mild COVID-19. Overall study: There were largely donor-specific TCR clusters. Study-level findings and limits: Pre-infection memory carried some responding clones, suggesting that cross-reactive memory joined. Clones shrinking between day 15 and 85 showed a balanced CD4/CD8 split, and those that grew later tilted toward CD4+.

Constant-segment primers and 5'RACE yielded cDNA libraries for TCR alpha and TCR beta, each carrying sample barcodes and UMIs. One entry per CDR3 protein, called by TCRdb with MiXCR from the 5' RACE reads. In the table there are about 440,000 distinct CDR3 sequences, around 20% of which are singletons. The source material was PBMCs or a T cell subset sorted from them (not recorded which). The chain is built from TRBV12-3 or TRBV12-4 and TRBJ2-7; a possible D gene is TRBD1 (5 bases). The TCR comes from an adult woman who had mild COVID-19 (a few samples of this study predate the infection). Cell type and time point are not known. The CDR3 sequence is CASSFSRALGQYF. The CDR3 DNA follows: TGTGCCAGCAGTTTTAGCAGGGCTCTGGGGCAGTACTTC.